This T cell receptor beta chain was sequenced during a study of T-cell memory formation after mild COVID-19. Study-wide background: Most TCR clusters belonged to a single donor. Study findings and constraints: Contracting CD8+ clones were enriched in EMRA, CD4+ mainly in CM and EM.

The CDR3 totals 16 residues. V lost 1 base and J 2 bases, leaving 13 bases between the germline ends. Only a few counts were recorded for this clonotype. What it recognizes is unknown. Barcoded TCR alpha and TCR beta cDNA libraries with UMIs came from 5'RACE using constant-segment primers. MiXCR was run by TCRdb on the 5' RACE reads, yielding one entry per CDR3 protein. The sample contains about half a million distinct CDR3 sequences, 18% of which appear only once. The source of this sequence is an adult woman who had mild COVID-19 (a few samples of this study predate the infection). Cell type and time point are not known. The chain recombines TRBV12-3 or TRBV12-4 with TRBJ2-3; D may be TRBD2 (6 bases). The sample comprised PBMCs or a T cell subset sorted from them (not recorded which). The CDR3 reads CASSLVGRGYTDTQYF. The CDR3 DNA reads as TGTGCCAGCAGTTTAGTCGGTCGGGGGTACACAGATACGCAGTATTTT.